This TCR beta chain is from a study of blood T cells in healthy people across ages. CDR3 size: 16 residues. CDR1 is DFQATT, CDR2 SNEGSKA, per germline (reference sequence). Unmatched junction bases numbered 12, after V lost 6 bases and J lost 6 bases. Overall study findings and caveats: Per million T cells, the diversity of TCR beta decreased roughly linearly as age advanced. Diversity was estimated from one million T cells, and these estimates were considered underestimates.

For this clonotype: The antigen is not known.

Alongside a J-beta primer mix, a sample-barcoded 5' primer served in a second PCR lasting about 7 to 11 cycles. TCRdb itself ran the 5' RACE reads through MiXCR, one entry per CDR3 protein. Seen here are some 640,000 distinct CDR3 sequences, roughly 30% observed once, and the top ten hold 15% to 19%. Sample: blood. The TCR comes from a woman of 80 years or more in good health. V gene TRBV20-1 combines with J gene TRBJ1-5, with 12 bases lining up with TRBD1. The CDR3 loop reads CSAYLGQGALSQPQHF. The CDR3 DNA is TGCAGTGCGTATTTGGGACAGGGGGCGCTTAGTCAGCCCCAGCATTTT.